In its sample, the clone carrying this T cell receptor beta chain was seen once. Its antigen is unknown. V shed 5 bases and J shed 7 bases, with 9 bases lying between them. Per the germline V gene, CDR1 is SGHVS and CDR2 is FNYEAQ. This CDR3 has 12 residues. In the PCR, 60 Vbeta and 13 Jbeta primers were used. Sequencing used immunoSEQ multiplex PCR; TCRdb keeps in-frame clones, though not all of them. The sample has 200,000 to 250,000 clones; under 90% are singletons. This entry is derived from a study of cytomegalovirus exposure and HLA in healthy donors. General study findings and limits: In a later analysis, TCR association rates varied by HLA locus: DRB1 most, HLA-C fewest. Equally common other TCR beta chains were less clonally expanded than HLA-associated ones, a later analysis found.

V is TRBV7-6 and J is TRBJ1-3, with D hard to call. The sample comprised PBMCs. This sequence originates from a human donor in good health. Written as DNA, the CDR3 is TGTGCCAGCAGCCCACTTTCGAACACCATATATTTT. It encodes CASSPLSNTIYF.